Following are 7 T cell receptor beta chains from one sample sequenced in a study of cytomegalovirus exposure and HLA in healthy donors. This PCR relied on a set of 60 Vbeta primers and 13 Jbeta primers. Assay: immunoSEQ multiplex PCR; the TCRdb copy retains only in-frame clones and omits some. The sample has more than 100,000 clones, around three quarters seen once. Sequencing was done on a sample of PBMCs. The source of these receptors is a man in his forties in good health and CMV-seronegative.

This clone came up a few times. The CDR3 spells CASTAGLFNTEAFF. The CDR3 coding sequence is TGTGCCAGCACCGCCGGACTTTTCAACACTGAAGCTTTCTTT. The V call is TRBV6-1, the J call TRBJ1-1; unclear D gene. Germline CDR1 and CDR2: MNHNS and SASEGT. The CDR3 has 14 amino acids. Deletions cut 7 bases from V and 2 bases from J, with 14 bases between.

The CDR3 DNA is TGTGCCAGTCAAAAACAGGTTGCGTGGCCCCAGCATTTT. It specifies CASQKQVAWPQHF. The rearrangement links TRBV19 to TRBJ1-5; weak D call: TRBD1 (5 bases). Germline CDR1 LNHDA, CDR2 SQIVND (reference sequence). V gave up 8 bases and J gave up 9 bases, with 17 bases separating them. The CDR3 is 13 residues long.

The chain is built from TRBV6-5 and TRBJ2-5, with 9 bases fitting TRBD1. J gave up 4 bases and V 2 bases, and 8 bases lay outside the gene matches. The CDR3 extends over 16 amino acids. Germline V lookup: CDR1 MNHEY, CDR2 SVGAGI. The CDR3 region is CASSYAVPGQGETQYF. CDR3 in DNA: TGTGCCAGCAGTTACGCGGTACCGGGACAGGGAGAGACCCAGTACTTC.

The CDR3 nucleotides read TGCGCCAGCAGCGGGGATAGCGGCTCCTACGAGCAGTACGTC. This encodes CASSGDSGSYEQYV. The genes are TRBV5-1 and TRBJ2-7, with D possibly matching TRBD2 (6 bases). Trimming removed 4 bases at V and 0 bases at J, with 11 bases between. Germline lookup yields CDR1 SGHRS and CDR2 YFSETQ. The CDR3 is 14 amino acids.

V usage is TRBV10-3 and J usage is TRBJ2-5, with D possibly TRBD1 on 5 matching bases. Judging by the DNA end, TRBJ2-7 fits better; the J call may be wrong. This CDR3 has 15 amino acids. Germline assignment: CDR1 ENHRY and CDR2 SYGVKD. CDR3 nucleotide sequence: TGTGCCATCAGTGAGTCGAATGGGGCCCCCTACGAGCAGTACTTC. Protein product: CAISESNGAPYEQYF.

The table lists this clone with a count of one. The rearrangement uses TRBV6-5 and TRBJ1-5; D might be TRBD1 (5 bases). CDR1 MNHEY and CDR2 SVGAGI come from the germline V gene. This CDR3 region has 13 residues. V was clipped by 6 bases and J by 11 bases, with 17 bases between them. CDR3 protein: CASRAPAGGTQHF. The CDR3 coding sequence is TGTGCCAGCAGGGCCCCGGCGGGGGGGACCCAGCATTTT.

V usage is TRBV6-5 and J usage is TRBJ2-7, with D possibly being TRBD2 (5 bases). Germline V CDR1 and CDR2: MNHEY, SVGAGI. The CDR3 contains 12 residues. With 4 bases removed from V and 1 base from J, the gap between germline ends came to 5 bases. The CDR3 nucleotides read TGTGCCAGCAGTTCGGGGTCCTACGAGCAGTACTTC. Translating it yields CASSSGSYEQYF.